These T cell receptor beta chains were read from a single sample in a study of patients and donors after allogeneic stem cell transplantation. TCRdb redid the calling of the RT-PCR reads with MiXCR, one entry per CDR3 protein. The sample includes some 10,000 distinct CDR3 sequences, approximately 4.2% of them seen just once. Sequencing was done on a sample of blood, either unsorted or a sorted T cell fraction (not recorded which). These receptors were collected from a human donor who was either an allogeneic HSCT recipient or a stem cell or donor lymphocyte infusion donor (not recorded which). It is not recorded whose cells these are; they may come from a transplant donor. Each CDR3 is given with its conserved first and last residue. The D gene is left open where the match is weak. Not every row has a clone size; where given, it reads once, few, many or a size class.

length	V	J	D	size	DNA	CDR3
15	TRBV9	TRBJ2-5	-	many	TGTGCCAGCAGCCTACGACAGGACGTTTTGGAGACCCAGTACTTC	CASSLRQDVLETQYF
12	TRBV20-1	TRBJ2-1	-	medium-sized	TGCAGTGCTTCGACAAGCTACAATGAGCAGTTCTTC	CSASTSYNEQFF
16	TRBV5-1	TRBJ2-7	-	medium-sized	TGCGCCAGCAGCTTGGGTGGGGACCTAGCCCTCTACCAGCAGTACTTC	CASSLGGDLALYQQYF
16	TRBV24-1	TRBJ1-5	TRBD1	medium-sized	TGTGCCACCAGTGATTCGGCACAGGGGAGGAATCAGCCCCAGCATTTT	CATSDSAQGRNQPQHF
15	TRBV20-1	TRBJ2-1	TRBD2	medium-sized	TGCAGTGCAGCCATCCTAGCGGGACTCTACAATGAGCAGTTCTTC	CSAAILAGLYNEQFF
15	TRBV7-9	TRBJ2-3	-	many	TGTGCCAGCAGCTTAAGAAGTGGGTCCGCAGATACGCAGTATTTT	CASSLRSGSADTQYF
13	TRBV28	TRBJ2-1	TRBD2	many	TGTGCCAGCAGATCCCGTGGGACTAGTGAGGGGTTCTTC	CASRSRGTSEGFF
15	TRBV20-1	TRBJ2-2	TRBD2	many	TGCAGTGCTAGATCCGGGAGGACCCACACCGGGGAGCTGTTTTTT	CSARSGRTHTGELFF
15	TRBV7-9	TRBJ2-6	-	many	TGTGCCAGCAACCTCGCAGGGGTTGGGGCCAACGTCCTGACTTTC	CASNLAGVGANVLTF
11	TRBV6-2/TRBV6-3	TRBJ2-7	-	many	TGTGCCAGCAGTCACCCTAACGAGCAGTACTTC	CASSHPNEQYF
14	TRBV7-2	TRBJ1-1	-	medium-sized	TGTGCCAGCAGAAGGGAACAGGGTGGAAGAGAAGCTTTCTTT	CASRREQGGREAFF
14	TRBV20-1	TRBJ2-2	-	many	TGCAGTGCTAGAGTTATCCGGGCTAACGGGGAGCTGTTTTTT	CSARVIRANGELFF
17	TRBV11-1	TRBJ2-4	-	-	TGTGCCAGCAGCTTAGCCACTAGTTTTTCCCCTTTCGGCATTCAGTACTTC	CASSLATSFSPFGIQYF
15	TRBV28	TRBJ2-2	TRBD2	many	TGTGCCAGCAGTTTAGGCGGGCTAGCGGGAGGGGAGCTGTTTTTT	CASSLGGLAGGELFF
16	TRBV6-2/TRBV6-3	TRBJ2-3	-	many	TGTGCCAGCAGTTACGGCCCCGGACAGTACACAGATACGCAGTATTTT	CASSYGPGQYTDTQYF
14	TRBV15	TRBJ1-5	-	many	TGTGCCACCAGCAGGCTACAGGGCTGGGAGCCCCAGCATTTT	CATSRLQGWEPQHF
13	TRBV10-3	TRBJ2-1	-	many	TGTGCCATCAGTGAGTCCGCGGAACAAGGGCAGTTCTTC	CAISESAEQGQFF
13	TRBV24-1	TRBJ2-5	-	medium-sized	TGTGCCACCAGTGATTGGGGGGTAGAGACCCAGTACTTC	CATSDWGVETQYF
12	TRBV5-4	TRBJ1-1	-	medium-sized	TGTGCCAGCAGCTTGGCCTTGGGGAAAGCTTTCTTT	CASSLALGKAFF
13	TRBV28	TRBJ1-1	TRBD1	medium-sized	TGTGCCTGCGGGACAGGGATGAACACTGAAGCTTTCTTT	CACGTGMNTEAFF
12	TRBV28	TRBJ2-3	TRBD2	many	TGTGCCAGCAGTTTAACTAGCGGGAGACCGTATTTT	CASSLTSGRPYF
15	TRBV18	TRBJ2-1	TRBD2	many	TGTGCCAGCTCACCGGGGACTAGCGGCTACAATGAGCAGTTCTTC	CASSPGTSGYNEQFF
13	TRBV28	TRBJ2-7	-	many	TGTGCCAGCAGTTCTTACAGGGTCTACGAGCAGTACTTC	CASSSYRVYEQYF
17	TRBV5-4	TRBJ2-1	TRBD2	many	TGTGCCAGCAGCAGGGGACTAGCGGGGATCTCCTACAATGAGCAGTTCTTC	CASSRGLAGISYNEQFF
12	TRBV5-5	TRBJ1-5	-	many	TGTGCCAGCAGCTTGGAACATCAGCCCCAGCATTTT	CASSLEHQPQHF
15	TRBV4-1	TRBJ1-2	-	many	TGCGCCAGCAGCCCAGGATTCGGGGCTAACTATGGCTACACCTTC	CASSPGFGANYGYTF
15	TRBV7-9	TRBJ2-3	-	many	TGTGCCACGAACGGAGGGACAGAGAGCACAGATACGCAGTATTTT	CATNGGTESTDTQYF
12	TRBV20-1	TRBJ2-5	-	many	TGCAGTGCTTCGGTCGTCCGAGAGACCCAGTACTTC	CSASVVRETQYF
13	TRBV9	TRBJ1-2	-	many	TGTGCCAGCAGCGTAGGGGGGGAACGTGGCTACACCTTC	CASSVGGERGYTF
15	TRBV12-3/TRBV12-4	TRBJ2-6	-	many	TGTGCCAGCAGTTTAAGGGCGTCTGGGGCCAACGTCCTGACTTTC	CASSLRASGANVLTF
13	TRBV28	TRBJ2-7	TRBD2	many	TGTGCCAGCAGTTTTCCTAGCGGCTACGAGCAGTACTTC	CASSFPSGYEQYF
15	TRBV28	TRBJ2-7	TRBD1	many	TGTGCCAGCACTCTGGGACAGGGGAGTACCTACGAGCAGTACTTC	CASTLGQGSTYEQYF
15	TRBV11-2	TRBJ2-1	TRBD2	many	TGTGCCAGCAGCATCCTAGCGGGACCCTACAATGAGCAGTTCTTC	CASSILAGPYNEQFF
15	TRBV10-3	TRBJ2-1	-	many	TGTGCCATCAGTGAGGAGGAGCAGGTTTTCAATGAGCAGTTCTTC	CAISEEEQVFNEQFF
13	TRBV27	TRBJ2-1	-	many	TGTGCCAGCAGTTTTGGGCATCACAATGAGCAGTTCTTC	CASSFGHHNEQFF
15	TRBV12-3/TRBV12-4	TRBJ2-1	-	few	TGTGCCAGCAGTCTCCGGACAGATCCTTGGGATGAGCAGTTCTTC	CASSLRTDPWDEQFF
14	TRBV7-2	TRBJ2-3	-	many	TGTGCCAGCAGCTCAGTAACGACGGGAGATACGCAGTATTTT	CASSSVTTGDTQYF
13	TRBV20-1	TRBJ2-3	-	many	TGCAGTGCTAGGGGGACCTACACAGATACGCAGTATTTT	CSARGTYTDTQYF
15	TRBV6-5	TRBJ1-5	-	many	TGTGCCAGCAGTTACTCTCGGAATAGCAATCAGCCCCAGCATTTT	CASSYSRNSNQPQHF
15	TRBV7-2	TRBJ2-2	TRBD2	medium-sized	TGTGCCAGCAGCTTGGGTAGCGGGAGAACCGGGGAGCTGTTTTTT	CASSLGSGRTGELFF
16	TRBV20-1	TRBJ2-4	TRBD2	many	TGCAGTGCGGACCCACGGCTAGCGGGAGGGATAAACATTCAGTACTTC	CSADPRLAGGINIQYF
15	TRBV28	TRBJ2-7	-	many	TGTGCCAGCAGTTTATGGGGCAGATCCTCCTACGAGCAGTACTTC	CASSLWGRSSYEQYF
14	TRBV11-2	TRBJ1-6	-	many	TGTGCCAGCAGCTCGACTGACACGGATTCACCCCTCCACTTT	CASSSTDTDSPLHF
13	TRBV7-9	TRBJ2-1	-	many	TGTGCCAGCAGCGAGGGAGCGTACAATGAGCAGTTCTTC	CASSEGAYNEQFF
12	TRBV12-3/TRBV12-4	TRBJ1-4	-	medium-sized	TGTGCCAGCAGTTTATGGGGTGAAAAACTGTTTTTT	CASSLWGEKLFF
14	TRBV5-5	TRBJ2-3	TRBD2	medium-sized	TGTGCCAGCAGCTCGCTAGCGGGGGCGGATACGCAGTATTTT	CASSSLAGADTQYF
15	TRBV3-1	TRBJ2-2	-	medium-sized	TGTGCCAGCAGCCCCAGGGTCACATCTCCCGGGGAGCTGTTTTTT	CASSPRVTSPGELFF
14	TRBV20-1	TRBJ2-3	TRBD2	many	TGCAGTGCTCGGACTAGCGGGAGCCCAGATACGCAGTATTTT	CSARTSGSPDTQYF
18	TRBV11-1	TRBJ2-3	-	many	TGTGCCAGCAGCCCGGGTCCCTCCGGGGATACGTTCACAGATACGCAGTATTTT	CASSPGPSGDTFTDTQYF
14	TRBV20-1	TRBJ1-6	-	medium-sized	TGCAGTGCTAGACGAGACAGTTATAATTCACCCCTCCACTTT	CSARRDSYNSPLHF
17	TRBV28	TRBJ2-3	-	medium-sized	TGTGCCAGCAGTTTAACCTCCGGGACACCCTCCGGAGATACGCAGTATTTT	CASSLTSGTPSGDTQYF
15	TRBV18	TRBJ2-4	TRBD1	few	TGTGCCAGCTCACCACCAACAGGGGGCATAAACATTCAGTACTTC	CASSPPTGGINIQYF
13	TRBV11-2	TRBJ2-7	-	many	TGTGCCAGCAGCTTAGTCGAGGGATACGAGCAGTACTTC	CASSLVEGYEQYF
14	TRBV5-6	TRBJ1-5	-	medium-sized	TGTGCCAGCAGCTTGGCAATGGGCAATCAGCCCCAGCATTTT	CASSLAMGNQPQHF
14	TRBV20-1	TRBJ2-2	-	many	TGCAGTGCTAGAGCATCGTGGAGCACCGGGGAGCTGTTTTTT	CSARASWSTGELFF
16	TRBV12-3/TRBV12-4	TRBJ2-3	TRBD1	many	TGTGCCAGCAGTTTAGCCACAGGGGGTAATCCAGATACGCAGTATTTT	CASSLATGGNPDTQYF
13	TRBV7-3	TRBJ2-5	-	medium-sized	TGTGCCAGCAGCTTAAGGGGAGAGGGGACCCAGTACTTC	CASSLRGEGTQYF
16	TRBV5-6	TRBJ2-1	TRBD1	many	TGTGCCAGCAGCTCGCCTGACAGGGCGTTTTACAATGAGCAGTTCTTC	CASSSPDRAFYNEQFF
17	TRBV5-6	TRBJ2-4	-	many	TGTGCCAGCAGTCGCCGGTGGGACACCCTAGCCAAAAACATTCAGTACTTC	CASSRRWDTLAKNIQYF